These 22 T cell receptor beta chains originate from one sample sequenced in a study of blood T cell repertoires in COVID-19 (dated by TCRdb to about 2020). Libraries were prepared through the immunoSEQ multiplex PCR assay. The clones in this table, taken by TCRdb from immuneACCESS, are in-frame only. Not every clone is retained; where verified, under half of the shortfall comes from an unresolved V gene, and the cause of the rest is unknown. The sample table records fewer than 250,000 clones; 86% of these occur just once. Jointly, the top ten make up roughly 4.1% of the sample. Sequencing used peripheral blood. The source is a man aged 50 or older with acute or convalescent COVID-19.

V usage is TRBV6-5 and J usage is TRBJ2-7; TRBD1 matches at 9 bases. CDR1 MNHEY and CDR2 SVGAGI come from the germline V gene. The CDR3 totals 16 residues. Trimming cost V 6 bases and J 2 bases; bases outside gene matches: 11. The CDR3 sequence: CASSYNPRQGAYEQYF. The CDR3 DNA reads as TGTGCCAGCAGCTACAACCCCCGACAGGGGGCCTACGAGCAGTACTTC.

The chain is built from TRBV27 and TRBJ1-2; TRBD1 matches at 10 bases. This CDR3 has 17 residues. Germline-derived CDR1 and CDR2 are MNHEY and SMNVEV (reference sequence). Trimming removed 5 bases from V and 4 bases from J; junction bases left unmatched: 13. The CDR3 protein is CASSPQPRDRGFYGYTF. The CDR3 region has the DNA TGTGCCAGCAGTCCACAACCTAGGGACAGGGGATTCTATGGCTACACCTTC.

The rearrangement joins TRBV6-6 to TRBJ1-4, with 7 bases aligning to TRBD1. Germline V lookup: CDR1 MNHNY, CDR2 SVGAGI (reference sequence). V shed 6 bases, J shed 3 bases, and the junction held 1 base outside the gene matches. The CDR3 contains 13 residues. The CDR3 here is CASRGQSNEKLFF. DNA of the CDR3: TGTGCCAGCAGGGGACAGTCTAATGAAAAACTGTTTTTT.

CDR3 DNA: TGTGCCAGCAGCTTGGGGGGGGGAGTTTCCTATAATTCACCCCTCCACTTT. This encodes CASSLGGGVSYNSPLHF. The chain recombines TRBV5-4 with TRBJ1-6, with a tentative D call TRBD1 (5 bases). The CDR3 totals 17 residues. V was cut by 0 bases and J by 1 base, with 11 bases left in between. Germline CDR1 is SGHNT and CDR2 is YYREEE (reference sequence).

In DNA, the CDR3 is TGTGCCAGTAGTATAATTTCGGGATATAGCAATCAGCCCCAGCATTTT. Protein sequence: CASSIISGYSNQPQHF. The rearrangement uses TRBV19 and TRBJ1-5; the D is unclear. Germline loops: CDR1 LNHDA, CDR2 SQIVND (reference sequence). V lost 2 bases and J lost 0, with 11 bases in between. The length of the CDR3 is 16 residues.

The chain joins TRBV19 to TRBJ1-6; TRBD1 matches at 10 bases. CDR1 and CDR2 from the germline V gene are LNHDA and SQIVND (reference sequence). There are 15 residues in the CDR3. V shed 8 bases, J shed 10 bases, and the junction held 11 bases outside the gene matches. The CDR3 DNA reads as TGTGCCAGTGGATGGGGGACAGGGGCATACTCACCCCTCCACTTT. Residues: CASGWGTGAYSPLHF.

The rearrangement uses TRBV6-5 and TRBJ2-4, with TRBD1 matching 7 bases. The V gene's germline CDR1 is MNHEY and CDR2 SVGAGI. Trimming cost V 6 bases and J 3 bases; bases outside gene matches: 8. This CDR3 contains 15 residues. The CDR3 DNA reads TGTGCCAGCAGCCGGACAGGAGAGGACAAAAACATTCAGTACTTC. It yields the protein CASSRTGEDKNIQYF.

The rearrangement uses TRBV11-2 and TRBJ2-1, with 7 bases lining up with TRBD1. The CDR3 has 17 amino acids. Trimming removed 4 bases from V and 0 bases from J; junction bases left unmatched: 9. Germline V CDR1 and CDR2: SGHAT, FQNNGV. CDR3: CASSSRMGQFSYNEQFF. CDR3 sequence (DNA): TGTGCCAGCAGCTCGAGAATGGGACAGTTCTCCTACAATGAGCAGTTCTTC.

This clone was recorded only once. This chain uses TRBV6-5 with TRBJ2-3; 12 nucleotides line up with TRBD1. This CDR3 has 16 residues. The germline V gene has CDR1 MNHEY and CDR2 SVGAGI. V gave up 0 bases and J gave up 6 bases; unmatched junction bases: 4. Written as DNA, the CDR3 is TGTGCCAGCAGTTACTCGACGGGACAGGGGGCGGATACGCAGTATTTT. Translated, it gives CASSYSTGQGADTQYF.

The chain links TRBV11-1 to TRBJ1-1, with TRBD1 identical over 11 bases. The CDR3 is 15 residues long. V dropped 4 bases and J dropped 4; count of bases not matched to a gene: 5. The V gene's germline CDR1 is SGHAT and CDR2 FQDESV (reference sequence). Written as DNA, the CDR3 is TGTGCCAGCAGCTCACCGGGACAGGGGGTCACTGAAGCTTTCTTT. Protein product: CASSSPGQGVTEAFF.

The CDR3 coding sequence is TGTGCCAGCAGGGGACAGGGGGGTAATCAGCCCCAGCATTTT. Translating it yields CASRGQGGNQPQHF. The chain combines TRBV3-1 (or the pseudogene TRBV3-2) with TRBJ1-5; TRBD1 matches at 11 bases. V gave up 6 bases and J gave up 4 bases; unmatched junction bases: 2. Germline values: CDR1 LGHDT, CDR2 YNNKEL (reference sequence). There are 14 residues in the CDR3.

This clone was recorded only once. The CDR3 DNA reads TGTGCCAGCCTCCCCGGGACAGGGTGGAACACCGGGGAGCTGTTTTTT. Translating it yields CASLPGTGWNTGELFF. V is TRBV7-8 and J is TRBJ2-2, with 9 bases identical to TRBD1. In germline, CDR1 is SGHVS, CDR2 FQNEAQ. This CDR3 comprises 16 residues. The V and J ends lost 8 bases and 1 base, in that order; junction bases with no gene match: 8.

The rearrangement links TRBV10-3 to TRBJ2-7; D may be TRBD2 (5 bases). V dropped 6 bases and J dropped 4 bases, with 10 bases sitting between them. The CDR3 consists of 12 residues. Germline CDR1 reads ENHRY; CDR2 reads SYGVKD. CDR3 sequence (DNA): TGTGCCATCAGCCGGGATTATTACGAGCAGTACTTC. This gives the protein CAISRDYYEQYF.

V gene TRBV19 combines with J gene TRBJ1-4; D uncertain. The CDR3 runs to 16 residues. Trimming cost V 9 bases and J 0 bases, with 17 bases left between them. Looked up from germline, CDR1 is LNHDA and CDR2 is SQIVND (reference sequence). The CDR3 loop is CASTRRAGATNEKLFF. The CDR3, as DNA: TGTGCCAGCACCCGGAGGGCCGGCGCAACTAATGAAAAACTGTTTTTT.

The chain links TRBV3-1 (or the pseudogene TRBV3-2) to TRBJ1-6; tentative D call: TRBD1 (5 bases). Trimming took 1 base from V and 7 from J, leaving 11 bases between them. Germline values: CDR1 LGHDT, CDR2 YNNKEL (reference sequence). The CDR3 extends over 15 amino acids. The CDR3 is CASSQGSGNNSPLHF. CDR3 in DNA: TGTGCCAGCAGCCAAGGGTCAGGGAACAATTCACCCCTCCACTTT.

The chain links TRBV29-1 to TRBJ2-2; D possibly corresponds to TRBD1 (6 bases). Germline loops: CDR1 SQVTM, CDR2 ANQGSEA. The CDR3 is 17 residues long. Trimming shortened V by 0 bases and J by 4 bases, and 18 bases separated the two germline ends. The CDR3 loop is CSVEDSSGVGFTGELFF. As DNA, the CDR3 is TGCAGCGTTGAAGATTCGTCAGGGGTGGGCTTCACCGGGGAGCTGTTTTTT.

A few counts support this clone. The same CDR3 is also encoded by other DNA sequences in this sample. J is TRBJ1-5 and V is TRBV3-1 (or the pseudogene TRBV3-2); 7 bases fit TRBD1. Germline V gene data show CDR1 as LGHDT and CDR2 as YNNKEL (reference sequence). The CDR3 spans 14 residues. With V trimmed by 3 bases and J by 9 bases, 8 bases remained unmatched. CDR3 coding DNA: TGTGCCAGCAGCCAGGGGGACAGCTTAAGGCCCCAGCATTTT. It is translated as CASSQGDSLRPQHF.

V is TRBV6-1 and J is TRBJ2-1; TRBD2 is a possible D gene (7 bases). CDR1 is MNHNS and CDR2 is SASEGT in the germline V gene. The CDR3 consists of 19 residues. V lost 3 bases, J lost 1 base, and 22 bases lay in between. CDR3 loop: CASSDHIQGGGGSYNEQFF. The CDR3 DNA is TGTGCCAGCAGTGATCACATCCAAGGGGGGGGCGGGTCCTACAATGAGCAGTTCTTC.

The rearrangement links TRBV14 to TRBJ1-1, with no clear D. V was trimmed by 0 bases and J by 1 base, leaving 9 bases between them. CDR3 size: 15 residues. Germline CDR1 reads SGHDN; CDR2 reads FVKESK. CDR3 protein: CASSQELYGNTEAFF. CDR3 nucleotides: TGTGCCAGCAGCCAAGAACTCTACGGGAACACTGAAGCTTTCTTT.

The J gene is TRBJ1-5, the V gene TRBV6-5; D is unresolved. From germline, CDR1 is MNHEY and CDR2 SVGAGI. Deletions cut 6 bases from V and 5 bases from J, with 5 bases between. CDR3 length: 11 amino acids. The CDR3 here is CASRLYQPQHF. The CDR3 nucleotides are TGTGCCAGCAGACTGTATCAGCCCCAGCATTTT.

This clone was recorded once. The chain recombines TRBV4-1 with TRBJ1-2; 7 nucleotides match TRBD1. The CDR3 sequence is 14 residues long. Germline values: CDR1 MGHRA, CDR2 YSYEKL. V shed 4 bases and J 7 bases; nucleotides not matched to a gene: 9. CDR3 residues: CASSRDRGAAGYTF. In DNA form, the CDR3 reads TGCGCCAGCAGCCGGGACAGAGGCGCGGCTGGCTACACCTTC.

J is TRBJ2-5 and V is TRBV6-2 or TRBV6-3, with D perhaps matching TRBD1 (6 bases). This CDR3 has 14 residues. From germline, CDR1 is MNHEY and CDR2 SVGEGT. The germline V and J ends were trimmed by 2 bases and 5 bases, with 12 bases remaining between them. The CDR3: CASSYPGQRETQYF. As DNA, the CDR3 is TGTGCCAGCAGTTACCCGGGACAAAGGGAGACCCAGTACTTC.